The rows below give T cell receptor beta chains drawn from one sample of a study of Tregs in tolerant kidney transplant recipients. The data were produced by immunoSEQ multiplex PCR, yet TCRdb's version contains in-frame clones alone and is incomplete. Of about 110,000 clones in the sample, 85% to 90% were seen once. The source material was CD4+ T cells from blood, sampled before the transplant. These receptors all stem from a human donor who received a combined kidney and bone marrow transplant. The CDR3 runs from the conserved cysteine through the conserved F or W. Each record gives: D gene, V gene, J gene, clone size, CDR3 protein, CDR3 DNA. A D gene is named only where the DNA matches it firmly. Part of the rows lack a size; the others show once, few, many or a class for expanded clones.

>TRBD2|TRBV7-9|TRBJ2-2|.
CASSSAPRLAGNTGELFF
TGTGCCAGCAGCTCCGCTCCTCGACTAGCGGGTAATACCGGGGAGCTGTTTTTT
>TRBD1|TRBV28|TRBJ1-6|once
CASSSPRDRAMAYSPLHF
TGTGCCAGCAGTTCGCCCCGGGACAGGGCGATGGCCTATTCACCCCTCCACTTT
>.|TRBV4-2|TRBJ2-7|.
CASSQVVGGSYEQYF
TGTGCCAGCAGCCAAGTGGTTGGAGGCTCCTACGAGCAGTACTTC
>.|TRBV10-3|TRBJ1-5|.
CATRGATYSNQPQHF
TGTGCCACCAGGGGAGCCACATATAGCAATCAGCCCCAGCATTTT
>.|TRBV28|TRBJ2-3|.
CASRTIPRDNKRTQYF
TGTGCCAGCAGAACTATTCCCCGGGACAACAAGCGGACGCAGTATTTT
>TRBD2|TRBV6-6|TRBJ2-7|.
CASRVGGGLAYEQYF
TGTGCCAGCAGGGTCGGGGGGGGCTTGGCCTACGAGCAGTACTTC
>.|TRBV19|TRBJ2-3|once
CASSVTIPGDTQYF
TGTGCCAGTAGTGTTACGATACCAGGGGATACGCAGTATTTT
>.|TRBV11-1|TRBJ2-2|.
CASSLDGGRRTGELFF
TGTGCCAGCAGCTTAGATGGGGGCCGACGTACCGGGGAGCTGTTTTTT
>.|TRBV13|TRBJ2-7|.
CASSPRGFGEQYF
TGTGCCAGCAGCCCCCGCGGGTTTGGCGAGCAGTACTTC
>TRBD1|TRBV10-1|TRBJ2-2|once
CASRDTGAGELFF
TGCGCCAGCAGGGACACAGGGGCCGGGGAGCTGTTTTTT
>TRBD1|TRBV19|TRBJ2-7|.
CASSIHRGEQYF
TGTGCCAGTAGTATCCACAGGGGCGAGCAGTACTTC
>TRBD1|TRBV5-1|TRBJ2-7|.
CASSSTGNEQYF
TGCGCCAGCAGCTCGACAGGGAACGAGCAGTACTTC
>.|TRBV18|TRBJ1-2|.
CASSPDTPFTYGYTF
TGTGCCAGCTCACCTGACACACCATTCACATATGGCTACACCTTC
>TRBD2|TRBV11-2|TRBJ2-1|.
CASRKAGAGYNEQFF
TGTGCCAGCAGAAAAGCGGGGGCGGGCTACAATGAGCAGTTCTTC
>.|TRBV20-1|TRBJ1-2|.
CSASAGMGYTF
TGCAGTGCTAGCGCAGGGATGGGCTACACCTTC
>TRBD1|TRBV7-6|TRBJ1-6|.
CASSPRTGGLNSPLHF
TGTGCCAGCAGCCCCCGGACAGGGGGCCTTAATTCACCCCTCCACTTT